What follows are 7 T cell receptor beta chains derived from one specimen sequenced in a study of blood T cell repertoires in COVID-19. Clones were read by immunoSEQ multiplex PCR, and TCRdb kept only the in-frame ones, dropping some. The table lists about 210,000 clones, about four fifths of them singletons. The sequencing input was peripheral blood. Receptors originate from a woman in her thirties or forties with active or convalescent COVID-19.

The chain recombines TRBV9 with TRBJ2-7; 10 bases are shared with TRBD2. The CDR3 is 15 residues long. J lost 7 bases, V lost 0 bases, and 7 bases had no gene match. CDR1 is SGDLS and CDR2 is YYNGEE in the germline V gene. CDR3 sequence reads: CASSVGAAGGREQYF. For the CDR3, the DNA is TGTGCCAGCAGCGTAGGTGCAGCGGGAGGGCGAGAGCAGTACTTC.

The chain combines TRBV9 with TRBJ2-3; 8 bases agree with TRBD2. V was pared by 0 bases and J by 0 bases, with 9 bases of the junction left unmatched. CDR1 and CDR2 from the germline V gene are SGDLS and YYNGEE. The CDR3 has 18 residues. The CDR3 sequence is CASSVGLAGGLSTDTQYF. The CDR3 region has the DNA TGTGCCAGCAGCGTAGGCCTCGCGGGGGGACTTAGCACAGATACGCAGTATTTT.

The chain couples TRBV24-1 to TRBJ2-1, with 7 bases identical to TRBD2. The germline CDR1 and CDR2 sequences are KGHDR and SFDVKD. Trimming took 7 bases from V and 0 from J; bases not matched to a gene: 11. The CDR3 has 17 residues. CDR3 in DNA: TGTGCCACCAGCGACCCTTCGCGCGGGAGCTCCTACAATGAGCAGTTCTTC. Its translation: CATSDPSRGSSYNEQFF.

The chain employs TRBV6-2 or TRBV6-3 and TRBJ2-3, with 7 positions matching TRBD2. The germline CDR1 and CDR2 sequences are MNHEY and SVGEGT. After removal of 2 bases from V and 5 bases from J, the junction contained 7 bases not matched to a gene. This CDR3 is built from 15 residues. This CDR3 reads CASSYRGLGGDTQYF. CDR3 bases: TGTGCCAGCAGTTACCGCGGACTAGGAGGAGATACGCAGTATTTT.

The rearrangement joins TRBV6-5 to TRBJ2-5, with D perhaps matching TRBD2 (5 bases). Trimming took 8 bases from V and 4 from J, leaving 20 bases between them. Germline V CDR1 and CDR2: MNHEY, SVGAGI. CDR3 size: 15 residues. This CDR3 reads CASSKKLGVSETQYF. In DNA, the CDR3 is TGTGCCAGCTCGAAAAAACTAGGAGTATCAGAGACCCAGTACTTC.

The CDR3 sequence: CASSLFGSGVNTEAFF. The DNA for the CDR3 is TGTGCCAGCAGCTTATTTGGATCAGGGGTGAACACTGAAGCTTTCTTT. The J gene is TRBJ1-1, the V gene TRBV7-2; D perhaps matches TRBD1 (6 bases). V lost 2 bases to trimming and J lost 0 bases, with 13 bases between them. CDR1 is SGHTA, CDR2 FQGNSA, per germline. The CDR3 is made up of 16 amino acids.

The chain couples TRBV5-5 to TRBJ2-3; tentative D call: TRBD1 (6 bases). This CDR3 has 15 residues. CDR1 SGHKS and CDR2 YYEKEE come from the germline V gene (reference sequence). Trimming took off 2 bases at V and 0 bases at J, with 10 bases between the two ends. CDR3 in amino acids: CASSLIGQSTDTQYF. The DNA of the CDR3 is TGTGCCAGCAGCTTAATCGGACAGAGCACAGATACGCAGTATTTT.